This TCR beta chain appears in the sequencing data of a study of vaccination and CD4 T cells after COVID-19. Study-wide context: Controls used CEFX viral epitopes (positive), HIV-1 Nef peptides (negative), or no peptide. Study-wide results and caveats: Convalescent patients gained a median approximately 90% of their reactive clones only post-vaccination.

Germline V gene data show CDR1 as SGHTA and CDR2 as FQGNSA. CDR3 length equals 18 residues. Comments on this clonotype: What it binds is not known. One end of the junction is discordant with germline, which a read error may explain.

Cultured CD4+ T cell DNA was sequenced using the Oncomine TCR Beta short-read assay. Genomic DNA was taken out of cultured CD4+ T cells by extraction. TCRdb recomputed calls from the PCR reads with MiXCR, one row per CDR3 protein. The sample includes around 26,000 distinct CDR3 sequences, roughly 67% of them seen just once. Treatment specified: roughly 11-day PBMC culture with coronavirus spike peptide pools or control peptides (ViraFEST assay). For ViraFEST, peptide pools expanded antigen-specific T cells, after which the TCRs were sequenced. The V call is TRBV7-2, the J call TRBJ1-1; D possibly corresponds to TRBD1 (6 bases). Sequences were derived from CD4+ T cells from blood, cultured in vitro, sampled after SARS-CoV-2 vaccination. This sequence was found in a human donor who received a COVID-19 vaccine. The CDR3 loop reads CASSLGDIQGSKRGEAFF. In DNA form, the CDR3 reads TGCGCCAGCAGCTTGGGGGACATCCAGGGAAGTAAACGGGGTGAAGCTTTCTTT.